These 5 T cell receptor beta chains share one sample of origin, sequenced in a study of blood T cell repertoires in COVID-19. Assay used: immunoSEQ multiplex PCR; TCRdb lists only in-frame clones, some missing. Seen here are 75,000 to 90,000 clones, more than 85% observed once, and the top ten hold approximately 8%. Sequenced input: peripheral blood. All receptors derive from a man at least 80 years old with active or convalescent COVID-19.

This clone was seen more than once but under ten times. The chain has TRBV5-3 and TRBJ1-2, with 7 bases matching TRBD1. TRBV5-3 is known as an ORF, though its function is uncertain. The CDR3 spans 20 residues. After removal of 1 base from V and 1 base from J, the junction contained 19 bases not matched to a gene. The CDR3 DNA reads as TGTGCCAGAAGCTTGCGGCGGACGTCGGGACAGACCAACTATAACTATGGCTACACCTTC. Protein sequence: CARSLRRTSGQTNYNYGYTF.

This clone occurred once. The rearrangement links TRBV11-2 to TRBJ1-4; 9 nucleotides agree with TRBD1. V was pared by 4 bases and J by 6 bases, with 12 bases of the junction left unmatched. The CDR3 consists of 17 residues. Looked up from germline, CDR1 is SGHAT and CDR2 is FQNNGV. The CDR3 sequence: CASSSHPQGAGYEKLFF. Written as DNA, the CDR3 is TGTGCCAGCAGCTCGCACCCACAGGGGGCGGGTTATGAAAAACTGTTTTTT. The full variable domain, completed using reference TRBV11-2 and TRBJ1-4, is EAGVAQSPRYKIIEKRQSVAFWCNPISGHATLYWYQQILGQGPKLLIQFQNNGVVDDSQLPKDRFSAERLKGVDSTLKIQPAKLEDSAVYLCASSSHPQGAGYEKLFFGSGTQLSVL.

This chain uses TRBV6-5 with TRBJ1-5; D is uncertain. Trimming took 5 bases from V and 3 from J, leaving 8 bases between them. CDR1 and CDR2 from the germline V gene are MNHEY and SVGAGI. The CDR3 extends over 13 amino acids. The CDR3 protein is CASSRQLNQPQHF. The CDR3 bases are TGTGCCAGCAGTCGACAACTCAATCAGCCCCAGCATTTT.

This sequence joins TRBV2 and TRBJ2-5; 7 bases map to TRBD2. Germline-derived CDR1 and CDR2 are SNHLY and FYNNEI. Unmatched junction bases numbered 6, after V lost 6 bases and J lost 2 bases. The CDR3 covers 14 residues. This chain's CDR3 is CASRRGGYQETQYF. As DNA, the CDR3 is TGTGCCAGCAGGCGCGGGGGTTATCAAGAGACCCAGTACTTC.

The V and J genes are TRBV6-1 and TRBJ2-7; the D is unclear. In germline, CDR1 is MNHNS, CDR2 SASEGT. Trimming pared 3 bases from V and 3 bases from J, leaving 18 bases between. CDR3 length: 16 residues. The CDR3 DNA is TGTGCCAGCAGTGAGTTTGCGTCAAGCACCCTCTACGAGCAGTACGTC. It translates to CASSEFASSTLYEQYV.